This TCR beta chain was identified during a study of Ad26.COV2.S vaccination and SARS-CoV-2 variants. As for the study in general: Ad26.COV2.S, an intramuscular injection, was given once or twice 56 days apart. Findings of the study overall: Substantial breadth was reportedly displayed by spike-specific CD8+ and CD4+ T cell responses after vaccination.

The treatment denotes: around 19 received Ad26.COV2.S at low or high dose, single or two shots; 5 received placebo; per-sample allocation not given. Following the first vaccine or placebo injection, samples were taken on day 63. The V gene's germline CDR1 is MNHNS and CDR2 SASEGT. The CDR3 has 12 residues. Trimming cost V 3 bases and J 6 bases, with 7 bases left between them. Measured with immunoSEQ multiplex PCR; TCRdb has only the in-frame clones, and not every one. This sample has 350,000 to 500,000 clones, with 90% found just once. Turning to this clone: Its antigen remains unidentified.

The V call is TRBV6-1, the J call TRBJ2-3; D is unclear. The clonotype was recovered from a person aged 18-60 years who received the Ad26.COV2.S COVID-19 vaccine or a placebo. The sequencing used peripheral blood, collected in a trial of Ad26.COV2.S vaccine versus placebo. CDR3 loop: CASSEQMDTQYF. The CDR3 coding sequence is TGTGCCAGCAGTGAGCAGATGGATACGCAGTATTTT.